The present entry profiles one TCR beta chain with its context. The method was immunoSEQ multiplex PCR; TCRdb's version includes in-frame clones alone and lacks a portion of them. The sample has tens of thousands of clones, 83% seen once. This sample was taken from a study of OX40 agonist ivuxolimab in advanced cancers. Study as a whole: Partial responses occurred in Three dose-escalation patients, one with hepatocellular carcinoma and two with cutaneous melanoma.

On cycle 4 day 1 and cycle 7 day 1, as well as at baseline, blood was sampled. This TCR was recovered from an adult with an advanced solid tumor such as melanoma, head and neck, liver or kidney cancer. Sample: CD4+ or CD8+ T cells sorted from blood, taken in a trial of the OX40 agonist ivuxolimab.

In nucleotides, the CDR3 is TGTGCCAGCAGGGTACCGCGGGACAGGGGGTCCTCCTACGAGCAGTACTTC. It codes for CASRVPRDRGSSYEQYF. The gene calls are TRBV2 and TRBJ2-7; 11 positions match TRBD1. The CDR3 is 17 residues long. The germline CDR1 and CDR2 sequences are SNHLY and FYNNEI. The V gene end was trimmed by 6 bases and the J gene end by 0 bases; junction bases not matched to a gene: 10. The full variable domain, in which reference TRBV2 and TRBJ2-7 provide the parts outside the CDR3, is EPEVTQTPSHQVTQMGQEVILRCVPISNHLYFYWYRQILGQKVEFLVSFYNNEISEKSEIFDDQFSVERPDGSNFTLKIRSTKLEDSAMYFCASRVPRDRGSSYEQYFGPGTRLTVT.